This TCR beta chain was found in a study of cytomegalovirus exposure and HLA in healthy donors. Study-level results: Later analysis suggested most CMV-associated TCR beta chains were HLA-restricted.

It was with 60 Vbeta and 13 Jbeta primers that the PCR ran. Profiled with immunoSEQ multiplex PCR; TCRdb holds only in-frame clones, not every one. The top ten hold 2% to 3% of the sample, which has 100,000 to 150,000 clones, over 70% seen once. Only one count was recorded for this clone. Its antigen is unidentified. The CDR3 spans 13 residues. Unmatched junction bases numbered 5, after V lost 5 bases and J lost 5 bases. From germline, CDR1 is MNHNS and CDR2 SASEGT. The chain joins TRBV6-1 to TRBJ2-5, with 7 bases aligning to TRBD2. This clonotype was sampled from a woman aged 55-70 years in good health and CMV-seropositive. Sequencing used PBMCs. CDR3 amino acids: CASSMPGGETQYF. The CDR3 bases are TGTGCCAGCAGTATGCCCGGGGGGGAGACCCAGTACTTC.